Below are 21 T cell receptor beta chains sequenced from a single sample in a study of CD8 T cells in ankylosing spondylitis. One entry per CDR3 protein results from TCRdb running MiXCR on the 5' RACE reads. The sample carries 150,000 or so distinct CDR3 sequences, roughly 10% recorded once. Sequencing was carried out using blood, either unsorted or a sorted T cell fraction (not recorded which). These receptors were taken from a female donor with ankylosing spondylitis or in good health (not recorded which).

This clonotype was detected many times. The chain couples TRBV2 to TRBJ2-5; TRBD2 matches at 11 bases. The CDR3 covers 15 residues. Germline loops: CDR1 SNHLY, CDR2 FYNNEI. The J segment lost 2 bases and the V segment lost 10 bases, leaving 9 bases of the junction unmatched. The CDR3 is CAKGRLAGRQETQYF. Written as DNA, the CDR3 is TGTGCCAAGGGACGACTAGCGGGAAGGCAAGAGACCCAGTACTTC.

In this sample, this clonotype turned up a few times. The chain couples TRBV3-1 to TRBJ2-7, with TRBD2 identical over 8 bases. J gave up 2 bases and V 6 bases, and 12 bases lay outside the gene matches. This CDR3 comprises 16 residues. CDR1 is LGHDT, CDR2 YNNKEL, per germline (reference sequence). The CDR3 region is CASSQSPTSGPYEQYF. The CDR3 DNA follows: TGTGCCAGCAGTCAATCCCCCACTAGCGGACCCTACGAGCAGTACTTC.

This clonotype was observed a handful of times. The genes are TRBV7-2 and TRBJ2-7; 8 nucleotides align to TRBD2. Germline-derived CDR1 and CDR2 are SGHTA and FQGNSA. The ends lost 3 bases at V and 3 bases at J; junction bases unmatched: 13. The CDR3 has 17 residues. CDR3 loop: CASSFASGRLGYYEQYF. DNA for the CDR3: TGTGCCAGCAGCTTTGCGAGCGGGAGACTCGGGTACTACGAGCAGTACTTC.

This clonotype turned up a few times. The rearrangement uses TRBV30 and TRBJ2-1; unclear D gene. The germline V and J ends were trimmed by 1 base and 7 bases, with 11 bases remaining between them. Per the germline V gene, CDR1 is GTSNPN and CDR2 is SVGIG (reference sequence). The CDR3 is 13 amino acids. The DNA for the CDR3 is TGTGCCTGGAGTGGTCCGTATGAGAATGAGCAGTTCTTC. As protein: CAWSGPYENEQFF.

The chain employs TRBV4-3 and TRBJ2-7; 7 bases are a match to TRBD2. Germline lookup yields CDR1 LGHNA and CDR2 YSLEER. Unmatched junction bases numbered 8, after V lost 0 bases and J lost 0 bases. The CDR3 covers 17 residues. DNA of the CDR3: TGCGCCAGCAGCCAAGATCGGGGGGATCTCAGCTCCTACGAGCAGTACTTC. This sequence encodes CASSQDRGDLSSYEQYF.

The V gene is TRBV10-3, the J gene TRBJ2-2; D is ambiguous. This CDR3 contains 15 residues. CDR1 and CDR2 (germline): ENHRY, SYGVKD. The germline V and J ends were trimmed by 7 bases and 0 bases, with 12 bases remaining between them. The CDR3 sequence: CAIMKGNSNTGELFF. CDR3 in DNA: TGTGCCATCATGAAAGGGAATTCGAACACCGGGGAGCTGTTTTTT.

This clonotype appeared many times. This rearrangement joins TRBV11-2 to TRBJ2-1; 8 positions match TRBD2. The trim removed 2 bases at V and 2 bases at J, leaving 2 bases unmatched. Germline V gene data show CDR1 as SGHAT and CDR2 as FQNNGV. This CDR3 region has 15 residues. CDR3: CASSLLAGPYNEQFF. In DNA form, the CDR3 reads TGTGCCAGCAGCTTACTAGCGGGTCCCTACAATGAGCAGTTCTTC. Using reference TRBV11-2 and TRBJ2-1 for the parts outside the CDR3, the full variable domain is EAGVAQSPRYKIIEKRQSVAFWCNPISGHATLYWYQQILGQGPKLLIQFQNNGVVDDSQLPKDRFSAERLKGVDSTLKIQPAKLEDSAVYLCASSLLAGPYNEQFFGPGTRLTVL.

The chain joins TRBV6-2 or TRBV6-3 to TRBJ2-7; D uncertain. The ends were cut back, 10 bases at V and 3 bases at J, with 13 bases in the middle. Per germline, CDR1 MNHEY and CDR2 SVGEGT. There are 12 residues in the CDR3. The CDR3 protein is CATQVGFYEQYF. The CDR3 DNA sequence: TGTGCCACTCAAGTGGGGTTCTACGAGCAGTACTTC.

Comments on this clonotype: The CDR3 ends on some other residue instead of the conserved phenylalanine or tryptophan, so this is likely a read error. The DNA is omitted, as the CDR3 cannot be located on it reliably, and the CDR3 follows TCRdb's listing. The V gene is TRBV19, the J gene TRBJ1-2; no check of the table's D call, TRBD1, against the DNA was made. From its first to its last residue, the CDR3 has 9 amino acids. Germline V lookup: CDR1 LNHDA, CDR2 SQIVND (reference sequence). The CDR3 is CASILGGKR.

Only a few counts were recorded for this clonotype. J is TRBJ2-7 and V is TRBV27; D gene uncertain. CDR1 is MNHEY and CDR2 is SMNVEV in the germline V gene (reference sequence). The CDR3 length is 15 residues. V was trimmed by 1 base and J by 3 bases, leaving 13 bases between them. The chain's CDR3 is CASSLYVGPRYEQYF. CDR3 sequence (DNA): TGTGCCAGCAGTTTATACGTAGGGCCTCGCTACGAGCAGTACTTC.

J is TRBJ2-7 and V is TRBV11-2; TRBD2 aligns across 9 bases. V gave up 2 bases and J gave up 6 bases; unmatched junction bases: 2. The CDR3 has 13 residues. Germline V CDR1 and CDR2: SGHAT, FQNNGV. CDR3 loop: CASSLSGRPEQYF. The DNA for the CDR3 is TGTGCCAGCAGCTTAAGCGGGAGGCCCGAGCAGTACTTC.

The genes are TRBV27 and TRBJ2-1; weak D call: TRBD2 (6 bases). There are 14 residues in the CDR3. Per the germline V gene, CDR1 is MNHEY and CDR2 is SMNVEV (reference sequence). Trimming pared 8 bases from V and 3 bases from J, leaving 14 bases between. CDR3 sequence reads: CASRGTSYYNEQFF. The CDR3 nucleotides are TGTGCCAGCCGCGGGACCTCCTACTACAATGAGCAGTTCTTC.

This clonotype occurred a few times. The chain joins TRBV18 to TRBJ1-2; D may be TRBD1 (5 bases). The CDR3 covers 15 residues. The germline CDR1 and CDR2 sequences are KGHSH and LQKENI. Between the trimmed V and J ends, which lost 0 bases and 4 bases, there was a span of 12 bases. CDR3 in amino acids: CASSPPPGTLYGYTF. The CDR3 DNA is TGTGCCAGCTCACCACCCCCAGGGACCCTCTATGGCTACACCTTC.

This clonotype has a handful of counts. V and J are TRBV30 and TRBJ1-1; D gene unclear. This CDR3 contains 14 residues. Per germline, CDR1 GTSNPN and CDR2 SVGIG (reference sequence). Trimming stripped 2 bases from V and 1 base from J, with 11 bases between. Here the CDR3 reads CAWSPAFGNTEAFF. The CDR3 nucleotides read TGTGCCTGGAGTCCGGCTTTTGGGAACACTGAAGCTTTCTTT.

This chain uses TRBV7-3 with TRBJ1-2; TRBD1 matches 7 bases. J lost 2 bases, V lost 2 bases, and 5 bases had no gene match. Germline V gives CDR1 SGHTA, CDR2 FQGTGA. This CDR3 spans 15 amino acids. The CDR3, as DNA: TGTGCCAGCAGCTTAGGGGGACAGACGAACTATGGCTACACCTTC. Translating gives CASSLGGQTNYGYTF.

This clonotype was counted only a few times. The V and J genes are TRBV6-2 or TRBV6-3 and TRBJ2-1; no clear D gene. Germline CDR1 reads MNHEY; CDR2 reads SVGEGT. This CDR3 is built from 14 residues. V was shortened by 9 bases and J by 0 bases, with 12 bases between the two germline ends. The CDR3: CASGPHSSYNEQFF. The CDR3, as DNA: TGTGCCAGTGGGCCCCACAGCTCCTACAATGAGCAGTTCTTC.

The chain recombines TRBV11-2 with TRBJ1-6; no firm D call. The germline V and J ends were trimmed by 3 bases and 7 bases, with 4 bases remaining between them. Germline CDR1 and CDR2: SGHAT and FQNNGV. The CDR3 runs to 12 residues. CDR3 in DNA: TGTGCCAGCAGCTTTTCCAATTCACCCCTCCACTTT. Translating gives CASSFSNSPLHF.

This clonotype was seen only a few times. The chain carries TRBV12-5 and TRBJ2-7; no clear D. V gave up 5 bases and J gave up 2 bases, with 16 bases separating them. Per the germline V gene, CDR1 is LGHNT and CDR2 is FRNRAP. This CDR3 has 15 residues. CDR3: CASGGTDASTYEQYF. The DNA for the CDR3 is TGTGCTAGTGGTGGTACCGATGCGTCCACCTACGAGCAGTACTTC.

This chain links TRBV24-1 with TRBJ2-1; no definite D call. CDR3 length equals 12 residues. CDR1 and CDR2 from the germline V gene are KGHDR and SFDVKD. The V gene lost 3 bases and the J gene lost 2 bases, with 1 base spanning the gap. CDR3 sequence (DNA): TGTGCCACCAGTGATCCCTACAATGAGCAGTTCTTC. Encoded protein: CATSDPYNEQFF.

The chain couples TRBV20-1 to TRBJ2-1, with a tentative D call TRBD1 (6 bases). Germline V gives CDR1 DFQATT, CDR2 SNEGSKA (reference sequence). The CDR3 is made up of 14 amino acids. Trimming removed 3 bases at V and 6 bases at J, with 15 bases between. The CDR3 here is CSASRGGIVNEQFF. As DNA, the CDR3 is TGCAGTGCTAGTAGAGGGGGTATTGTCAATGAGCAGTTCTTC.

This clonotype was recorded many times. This rearrangement joins TRBV6-5 to TRBJ1-5, with no clear D. The CDR3 loop spans 14 amino acids. Germline loops: CDR1 MNHEY, CDR2 SVGAGI. Between the trimmed V and J ends, which lost 0 bases and 4 bases, there was a span of 7 bases. The CDR3 DNA is TGTGCCAGCAGTTACTCGATAGAAAATCAGCCCCAGCATTTT. This translates into CASSYSIENQPQHF.